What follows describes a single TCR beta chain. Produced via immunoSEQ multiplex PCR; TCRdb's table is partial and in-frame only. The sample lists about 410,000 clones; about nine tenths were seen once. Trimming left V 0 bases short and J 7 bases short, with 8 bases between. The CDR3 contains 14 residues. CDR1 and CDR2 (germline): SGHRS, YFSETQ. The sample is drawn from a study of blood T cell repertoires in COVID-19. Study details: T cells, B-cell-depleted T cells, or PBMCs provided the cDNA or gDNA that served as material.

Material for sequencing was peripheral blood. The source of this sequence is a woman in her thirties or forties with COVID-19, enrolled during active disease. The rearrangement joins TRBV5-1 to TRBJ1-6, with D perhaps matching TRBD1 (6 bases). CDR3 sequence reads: CASSLAGVNSPLHF. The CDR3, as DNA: TGCGCCAGCAGCTTGGCAGGGGTGAATTCACCCCTCCACTTT.